Below, 28 T cell receptor beta chains from the same sample are listed, as sequenced in a study of OX40 agonist ivuxolimab in advanced cancers. Data came from immunoSEQ multiplex PCR; TCRdb stores just in-frame clones and leaves some out. The data show around 61,000 clones, approximately 82% seen once. The source material was CD4+ or CD8+ T cells sorted from blood, sampled in a trial of the OX40 agonist ivuxolimab. The receptor set was obtained from an adult with an advanced solid tumor such as melanoma, head and neck, liver or kidney cancer.

This clone has a handful of counts. This rearrangement joins TRBV9 to TRBJ2-3, with 10 bases fitting TRBD2. Per germline, CDR1 SGDLS and CDR2 YYNGEE. CDR3 length: 17 amino acids. The ends lost 0 bases at V and 6 bases at J; junction bases unmatched: 10. The CDR3 reads CASSVASLAGSGDTQYF. The CDR3 DNA sequence: TGTGCCAGCAGCGTAGCTTCACTAGCGGGAAGTGGGGATACGCAGTATTTT.

V and J are TRBV11-2 and TRBJ2-7; 9 nucleotides line up with TRBD2. V lost 5 bases and J lost 1; bases outside the gene matches: 6. This CDR3 region has 15 residues. Germline V lookup: CDR1 SGHAT, CDR2 FQNNGV. This chain's CDR3 is CASSSLAGVSYEQYF. The CDR3 DNA reads as TGTGCCAGCAGCAGTTTAGCGGGAGTATCCTACGAGCAGTACTTC.

This clone came up once. The chain's CDR3 is CAWRGGSNEKLFF. The CDR3 nucleotides read TGTGCCTGGAGAGGCGGATCTAATGAAAAACTGTTTTTT. V and J are TRBV30 and TRBJ1-4; D not certain. The V gene lost 3 bases and the J gene lost 3 bases, with 8 bases spanning the gap. The CDR3 has 13 residues. Germline V gene data show CDR1 as GTSNPN and CDR2 as SVGIG (reference sequence).

As regards this clone: The junction does not match germline at one end; this may be a read error. This chain connects TRBV6-5 to TRBJ2-7; D gene uncertain. Germline V lookup: CDR1 MNHEY, CDR2 SVGAGI. The CDR3 has 12 residues. The CDR3 DNA is TGTGCCAGCAGTTTGGGGTCCGGGCCCCCCCTCTTC. Encoded protein: CASSLGSGPPLF.

This clone was counted only a few times. The CDR3 here is CASSVDRVGEKLFF. The CDR3 region has the DNA TGTGCCAGCAGTGTCGACAGGGTTGGTGAAAAACTGTTTTTT. The chain links TRBV2 to TRBJ1-4; TRBD1 matches at 7 bases. Germline V gene sequence: CDR1 SNHLY, CDR2 FYNNEI. The trim removed 4 bases at V and 7 bases at J, leaving 6 bases unmatched. The CDR3 contains 14 residues.

V is TRBV5-6 and J is TRBJ2-7, with D unclear. V was clipped by 0 bases and J by 0 bases, with 10 bases between them. The CDR3 is 15 amino acids. The germline V gene has CDR1 SGHDT and CDR2 YYEEEE. CDR3 sequence: CASSLGLRSSYEQYF. DNA of the CDR3: TGTGCCAGCAGCTTGGGACTGCGTTCCTCCTACGAGCAGTACTTC.

This clone has only a few counts. The rearrangement links TRBV4-2 to TRBJ2-2, with 15 positions matching TRBD2. With 0 bases clipped from V and 13 bases from J, the junction kept 12 bases outside the gene matches. Germline CDR1 reads LGHNA; CDR2 reads YNFKEQ. The CDR3 spans 18 residues. The chain's CDR3 is CASSQDPGGLAGGGGLFF. In DNA form, the CDR3 reads TGTGCCAGCAGCCAAGATCCGGGGGGACTAGCGGGAGGAGGCGGGCTGTTTTTT.

The chain links TRBV5-5 to TRBJ2-3; TRBD1 matches 7 bases. The CDR3 length is 18 residues. Looked up from germline, CDR1 is SGHKS and CDR2 is YYEKEE (reference sequence). The ends lost 4 bases at V and 8 bases at J; junction bases unmatched: 22. The CDR3 loop is CASSRESYRGTSISTQYF. CDR3 coding DNA: TGTGCCAGCAGCCGAGAATCTTACAGGGGAACTAGTATCTCTACGCAGTATTTT.

The chain has TRBV5-1 and TRBJ2-3; the D gene is possibly TRBD2 (6 bases). Deletions cut 3 bases from V and 2 bases from J, with 19 bases between. The germline gives CDR1 SGHRS, CDR2 YFSETQ. The CDR3 consists of 17 residues. The CDR3 nucleotides are TGCGCCAGCAGCTCGGCGGGTGGTAGCGGAAACACAGATACGCAGTATTTT. Its protein product is CASSSAGGSGNTDTQYF.

This clone was picked up one time. The chain couples TRBV6-6 to TRBJ2-1, with 10 bases matching TRBD2. CDR3 length equals 15 residues. V shed 7 bases and J 8 bases; nucleotides not matched to a gene: 11. The V gene's germline CDR1 is MNHNY and CDR2 SVGAGI (reference sequence). The chain's CDR3 is CASTTRTSGRDEQFF. The CDR3 DNA follows: TGTGCCAGCACGACAAGGACTAGCGGTAGGGATGAGCAGTTCTTC.

This sequence joins TRBV19 and TRBJ2-2; D call uncertain. V was shortened by 0 bases and J by 0 bases, with 5 bases between the two germline ends. Per the germline V gene, CDR1 is LNHDA and CDR2 is SQIVND (reference sequence). The CDR3 has 15 amino acids. CDR3 nucleotide sequence: TGTGCCAGTAGTATAGACGGAGCGAACACCGGGGAGCTGTTTTTT. It yields the protein CASSIDGANTGELFF.

The chain employs TRBV4-2 and TRBJ2-7, with no clear D. The CDR3 length is 14 residues. Germline V CDR1 and CDR2: LGHNA, YNFKEQ. With 1 base removed from V and 2 bases from J, the gap between germline ends came to 9 bases. As DNA, the CDR3 is TGTGCCAGCAGCCAAGGGGGTAGTACCTACGAGCAGTACTTC. It translates to CASSQGGSTYEQYF.

The V call is TRBV30, the J call TRBJ1-1; D not certain. Deletions cut 0 bases from V and 3 bases from J, with 11 bases between. This CDR3 comprises 14 residues. The germline V gene encodes CDR1 GTSNPN and CDR2 SVGIG (reference sequence). CDR3 sequence: CAWSVQGVDTEAFF. DNA of the CDR3: TGTGCCTGGAGTGTACAAGGAGTCGACACTGAAGCTTTCTTT.

This clone was observed a single time. This chain links TRBV10-3 with TRBJ2-1; D perhaps matches TRBD1 (6 bases). Germline lookup yields CDR1 ENHRY and CDR2 SYGVKD. There are 16 residues in the CDR3. Trimming took 2 bases from V and 2 from J, leaving 13 bases between them. In DNA form, the CDR3 reads TGTGCCATCAGTGAGCCAGGGGTCTCCCCCTACAATGAGCAGTTCTTC. Translation gives CAISEPGVSPYNEQFF.

This rearrangement joins TRBV2 to TRBJ2-3; 10 bases agree with TRBD1. This CDR3 has 15 residues. Germline V CDR1 and CDR2: SNHLY, FYNNEI. The V gene end was trimmed by 6 bases and the J gene end by 4 bases; junction bases not matched to a gene: 7. The CDR3 coding sequence is TGTGCCAGCAGCCAGTCGACAGGGGGCGCAGATACGCAGTATTTT. Translated, it gives CASSQSTGGADTQYF. The entire variable domain, with the rest obtained from reference TRBV2 and TRBJ2-3, is as follows: EPEVTQTPSHQVTQMGQEVILRCVPISNHLYFYWYRQILGQKVEFLVSFYNNEISEKSEIFDDQFSVERPDGSNFTLKIRSTKLEDSAMYFCASSQSTGGADTQYFGPGTRLTVL.

CDR3 amino acids: CARSSPGPGNYGYTF. CDR3 bases: TGTGCCAGAAGCTCTCCCGGCCCGGGCAACTATGGCTACACCTTC. The genes are TRBV5-3 and TRBJ1-2; D remains ambiguous. TRBV5-3 is noted as an ORF with a role that remains uncertain. CDR3 length: 15 amino acids. Trimming took 3 bases from V and 2 from J, leaving 14 bases between them.

The V gene is TRBV27, the J gene TRBJ2-1, with D possibly being TRBD2 (5 bases). The germline V gene has CDR1 MNHEY and CDR2 SMNVEV (reference sequence). V was trimmed by 3 bases and J by 0 bases, leaving 18 bases between them. The CDR3 has 18 residues. The CDR3 sequence: CASSFHALGGGSYNEQFF. The DNA for the CDR3 is TGTGCCAGCAGTTTTCATGCCCTAGGAGGAGGCTCCTACAATGAGCAGTTCTTC.

This clone has just one count. The chain carries TRBV5-6 and TRBJ2-7; TRBD2 agrees at 7 bases. Germline lookup yields CDR1 SGHDT and CDR2 YYEEEE. V was pared by 4 bases and J by 6 bases, with 13 bases of the junction left unmatched. The CDR3 spans 15 residues. CDR3 amino acids: CASSLGETSLGEQYF. The CDR3, as DNA: TGTGCCAGCAGCCTTGGAGAGACTAGCCTCGGCGAGCAGTACTTC.

The rearrangement links TRBV7-9 to TRBJ1-4; possibly TRBD1 for D (5 bases). Per the germline V gene, CDR1 is SEHNR and CDR2 is FQNEAQ (reference sequence). With 5 bases removed from V and 0 bases from J, the gap between germline ends came to 13 bases. The length of the CDR3 is 16 residues. The CDR3 nucleotides are TGTGCCAGCAGCCGTGGGGCCCCTACAACTAATGAAAAACTGTTTTTT. Encoded protein: CASSRGAPTTNEKLFF.

This clone was counted between two and nine times. The V and J genes are TRBV10-3 and TRBJ1-2, with D possibly matching TRBD1 (6 bases). From germline, CDR1 is ENHRY and CDR2 SYGVKD. Trimming shortened V by 3 bases and J by 2 bases, and 10 bases separated the two germline ends. CDR3 length: 14 residues. The CDR3: CAISELGQNYGYTF. In nucleotides, the CDR3 is TGTGCCATCAGTGAACTTGGACAGAACTATGGCTACACCTTC.

The rearrangement links TRBV11-2 to TRBJ1-6; no firm D call. Trimming stripped 0 bases from V and 9 bases from J, with 6 bases between. This CDR3 spans 13 amino acids. The V gene's germline CDR1 is SGHAT and CDR2 FQNNGV. The CDR3 DNA follows: TGTGCCAGCAGCTTAGACAGTACTTCACCCCTCCACTTT. Amino acids: CASSLDSTSPLHF.

This clone ranks as medium-sized. The chain carries TRBV5-1 and TRBJ2-7; D possibly corresponds to TRBD2 (5 bases). Trimming cost V 4 bases and J 0 bases, with 14 bases left between them. CDR3 length equals 15 residues. CDR1 SGHRS and CDR2 YFSETQ come from the germline V gene. CDR3 bases: TGCGCCAGCAGCAATACCGGGATCCTCTCCTACGAGCAGTACTTC. Amino acids: CASSNTGILSYEQYF.

The gene calls are TRBV2 and TRBJ2-7, with 8 bases matching TRBD1. This CDR3 spans 13 amino acids. Germline-derived CDR1 and CDR2 are SNHLY and FYNNEI. Trimming removed 6 bases from V and 1 base from J; junction bases left unmatched: 2. CDR3 sequence: CASRGQVSYEQYF. CDR3 in DNA: TGTGCCAGCAGGGGACAGGTATCCTACGAGCAGTACTTC. Complete variable domain (other parts from reference TRBV2 and TRBJ2-7): EPEVTQTPSHQVTQMGQEVILRCVPISNHLYFYWYRQILGQKVEFLVSFYNNEISEKSEIFDDQFSVERPDGSNFTLKIRSTKLEDSAMYFCASRGQVSYEQYFGPGTRLTVT.

This sequence joins TRBV18 and TRBJ2-3; 13 nucleotides align to TRBD2. Germline V gene data show CDR1 as KGHSH and CDR2 as LQKENI. Unmatched junction bases numbered 2, after V lost 0 bases and J lost 5 bases. The CDR3 contains 16 residues. CDR3: CASSPPGTSGIDTQYF. The CDR3 bases are TGTGCCAGCTCACCACCGGGGACTAGCGGGATAGATACGCAGTATTTT.

The chain employs TRBV6-5 and TRBJ2-1; 10 positions match TRBD1. The J segment lost 9 bases and the V segment lost 8 bases, leaving 13 bases of the junction unmatched. The CDR3 sequence is 15 residues long. The germline gives CDR1 MNHEY, CDR2 SVGAGI. The chain's CDR3 is CASSDSGTGDGEQFF. CDR3 in DNA: TGTGCCAGCTCCGATTCCGGGACAGGGGACGGTGAGCAGTTCTTC.

This clone came up once. The DNA of the CDR3 is TGTGCCAGCAGACCGACTAGCGGGAGTTCAGAGACCCAGTACTTC. Translating gives CASRPTSGSSETQYF. The chain uses TRBV7-9 and TRBJ2-5; 12 nucleotides align to TRBD2. V dropped 6 bases and J dropped 4; count of bases not matched to a gene: 6. Germline assignment: CDR1 SEHNR and CDR2 FQNEAQ (reference sequence). The CDR3 consists of 15 residues.

V gene TRBV5-5 combines with J gene TRBJ2-5, with TRBD2 identical over 8 bases. The V and J ends lost 4 bases and 5 bases, in that order; junction bases with no gene match: 13. There are 16 residues in the CDR3. Germline V gene sequence: CDR1 SGHKS, CDR2 YYEKEE (reference sequence). CDR3 sequence: CASSPQAGGERETQYF. CDR3 sequence (DNA): TGTGCCAGCAGCCCCCAGGCGGGGGGTGAGAGGGAGACCCAGTACTTC. The full variable domain, its missing parts supplied by reference TRBV5-5 and TRBJ2-5, is DAGVTQSPTHLIKTRGQQVTLRCSPISGHKSVSWYQQVLGQGPQFIFQYYEKEERGRGNFPDRFSARQFPNYSSELNVNALLLGDSALYLCASSPQAGGERETQYFGPGTRLLVL.

The chain has TRBV6-1 and TRBJ2-2; a possible D gene is TRBD1 (5 bases). This CDR3 comprises 15 residues. Germline V CDR1 and CDR2: MNHNS, SASEGT. The V gene lost 6 bases and the J gene lost 6 bases, with 17 bases spanning the gap. CDR3 residues: CASSSLRQGAGELFF. The CDR3 DNA sequence: TGTGCCAGCAGCTCCTTACGGCAAGGGGCCGGGGAGCTGTTTTTT.